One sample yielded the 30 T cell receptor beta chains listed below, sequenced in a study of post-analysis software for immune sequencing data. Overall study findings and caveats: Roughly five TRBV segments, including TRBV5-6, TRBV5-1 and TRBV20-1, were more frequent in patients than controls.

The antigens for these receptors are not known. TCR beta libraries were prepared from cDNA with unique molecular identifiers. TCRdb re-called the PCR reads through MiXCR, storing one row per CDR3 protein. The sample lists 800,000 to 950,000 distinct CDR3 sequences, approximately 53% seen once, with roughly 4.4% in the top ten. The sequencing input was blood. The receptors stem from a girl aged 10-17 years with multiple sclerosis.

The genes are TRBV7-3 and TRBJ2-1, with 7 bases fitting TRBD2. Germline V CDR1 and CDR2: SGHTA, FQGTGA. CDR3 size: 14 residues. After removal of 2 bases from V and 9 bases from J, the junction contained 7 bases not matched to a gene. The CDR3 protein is CASSLDGRISEQFF. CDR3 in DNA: TGTGCCAGCAGCTTAGACGGGAGGATTAGTGAGCAGTTCTTC.

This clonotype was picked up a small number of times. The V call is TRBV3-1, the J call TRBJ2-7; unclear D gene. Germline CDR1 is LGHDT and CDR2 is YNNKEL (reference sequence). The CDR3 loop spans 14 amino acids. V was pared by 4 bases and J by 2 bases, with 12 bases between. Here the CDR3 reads CASSPRLWTYEQYF. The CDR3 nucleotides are TGTGCCAGCAGCCCTAGACTGTGGACCTACGAGCAGTACTTC.

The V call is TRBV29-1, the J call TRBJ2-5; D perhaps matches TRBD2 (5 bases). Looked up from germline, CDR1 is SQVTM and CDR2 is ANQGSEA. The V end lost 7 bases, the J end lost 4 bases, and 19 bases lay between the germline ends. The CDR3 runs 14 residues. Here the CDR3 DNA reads TGCAGCGAGAGCGGTCCCCTTGCCCCAGAGACCCAGTACTTC. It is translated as CSESGPLAPETQYF.

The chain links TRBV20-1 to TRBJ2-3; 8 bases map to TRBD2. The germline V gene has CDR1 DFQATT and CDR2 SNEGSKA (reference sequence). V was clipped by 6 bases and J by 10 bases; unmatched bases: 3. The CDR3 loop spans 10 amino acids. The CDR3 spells CSAGGGPQYF. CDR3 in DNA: TGCAGTGCCGGCGGGGGGCCGCAGTATTTT.

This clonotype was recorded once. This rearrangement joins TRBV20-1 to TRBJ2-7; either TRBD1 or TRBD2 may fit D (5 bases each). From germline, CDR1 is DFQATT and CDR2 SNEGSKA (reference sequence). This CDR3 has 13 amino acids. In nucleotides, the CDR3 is TGCAGGGCCACCGGGACCGCGATCTACGAGCAGTACTTC. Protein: CRATGTAIYEQYF.

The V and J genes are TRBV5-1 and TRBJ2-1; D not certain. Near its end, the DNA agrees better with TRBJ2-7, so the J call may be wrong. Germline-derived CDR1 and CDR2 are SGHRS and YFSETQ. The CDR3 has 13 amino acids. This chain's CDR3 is CASSRSPNYEQYF. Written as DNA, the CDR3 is TGCGCCAGCTCGAGATCGCCTAACTACGAGCAGTACTTC.

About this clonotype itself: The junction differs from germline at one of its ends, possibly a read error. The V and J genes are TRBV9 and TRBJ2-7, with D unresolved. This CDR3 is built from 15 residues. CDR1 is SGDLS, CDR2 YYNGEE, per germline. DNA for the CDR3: TGTACCAGCAGCGTAGCTACCGGGCAGGCCGCTGAGCAGTACTTC. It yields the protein CTSSVATGQAAEQYF.

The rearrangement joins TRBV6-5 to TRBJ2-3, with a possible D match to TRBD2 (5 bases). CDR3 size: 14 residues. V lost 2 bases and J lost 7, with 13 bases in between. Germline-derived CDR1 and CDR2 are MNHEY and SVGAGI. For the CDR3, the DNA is TGTGCCAGCAGTTACGCCCGGGATATATATACGCAGTATTTT. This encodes CASSYARDIYTQYF.

The CDR3 loop is CSGEATITYNEQFF. DNA of the CDR3: TGCAGTGGGGAGGCGACTATCACCTACAATGAGCAGTTCTTC. The chain has TRBV20-1 and TRBJ2-1; possibly TRBD2 for D (6 bases). CDR1 DFQATT and CDR2 SNEGSKA come from the germline V gene (reference sequence). The CDR3 consists of 14 residues. The V end was cut by 7 bases, the J end by 2 bases, with 15 bases between.

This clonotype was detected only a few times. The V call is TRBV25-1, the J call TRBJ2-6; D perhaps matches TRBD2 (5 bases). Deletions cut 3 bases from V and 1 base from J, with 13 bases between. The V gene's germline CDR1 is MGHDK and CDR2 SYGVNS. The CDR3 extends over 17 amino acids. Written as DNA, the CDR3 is TGTGCCAGCAGTGAGGTGTACAGCGGATCTGGGGCCAACGTCCTGACTTTC. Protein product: CASSEVYSGSGANVLTF. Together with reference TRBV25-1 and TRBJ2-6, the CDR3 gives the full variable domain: EADIYQTPRYLVIGTGKKITLECSQTMGHDKMYWYQQDPGMELHLIHYSYGVNSTEKGDLSSESTVSRIRTEHFPLTLESARPSHTSQYLCASSEVYSGSGANVLTFGAGSRLTVL.

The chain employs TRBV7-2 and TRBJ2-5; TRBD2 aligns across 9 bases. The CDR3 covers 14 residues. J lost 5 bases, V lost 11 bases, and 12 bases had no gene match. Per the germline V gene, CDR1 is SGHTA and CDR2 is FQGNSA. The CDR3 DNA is TGTGCCGAGGGGCTAGCGGGGATCCAGGAGACCCAGTACTTC. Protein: CAEGLAGIQETQYF.

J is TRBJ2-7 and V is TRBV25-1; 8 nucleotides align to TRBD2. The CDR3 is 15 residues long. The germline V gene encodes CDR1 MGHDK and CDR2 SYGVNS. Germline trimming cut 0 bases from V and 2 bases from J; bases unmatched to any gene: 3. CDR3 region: CASSEYRGGTYEQYF. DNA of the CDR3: TGTGCCAGCAGTGAATATCGGGGGGGCACCTACGAGCAGTACTTC.

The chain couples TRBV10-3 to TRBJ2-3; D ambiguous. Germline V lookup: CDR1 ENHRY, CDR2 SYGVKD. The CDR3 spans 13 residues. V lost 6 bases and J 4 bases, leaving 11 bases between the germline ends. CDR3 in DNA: TGTGCCATCAGAGCCAGTGGCGCAGATACGCAGTATTTT. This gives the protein CAIRASGADTQYF.

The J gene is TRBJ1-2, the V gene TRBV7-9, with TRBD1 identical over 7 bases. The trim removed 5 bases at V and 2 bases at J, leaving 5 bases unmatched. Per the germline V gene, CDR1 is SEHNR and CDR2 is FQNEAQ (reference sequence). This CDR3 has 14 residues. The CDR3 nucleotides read TGTGCCAGCAGCCGATCACAGGGGAACTATGGCTACACCTTC. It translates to CASSRSQGNYGYTF.

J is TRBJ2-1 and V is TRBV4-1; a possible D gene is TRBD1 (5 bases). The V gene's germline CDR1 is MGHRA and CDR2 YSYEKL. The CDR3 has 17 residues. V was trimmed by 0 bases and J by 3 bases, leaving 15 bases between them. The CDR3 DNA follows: TGCGCCAGCAGCCAAGATGGGGCCTCCCGGCGCTACAATGAGCAGTTCTTC. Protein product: CASSQDGASRRYNEQFF.

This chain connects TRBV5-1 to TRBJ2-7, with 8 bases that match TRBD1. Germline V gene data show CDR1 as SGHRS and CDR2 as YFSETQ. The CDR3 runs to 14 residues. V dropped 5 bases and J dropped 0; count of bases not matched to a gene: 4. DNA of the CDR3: TGCGCCAGCAGAGGAGGACAGGGCTCCTACGAGCAGTACTTC. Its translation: CASRGGQGSYEQYF. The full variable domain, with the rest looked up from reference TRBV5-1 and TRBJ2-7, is KAGVTQTPRYLIKTRGQQVTLSCSPISGHRSVSWYQQTPGQGLQFLFEYFSETQRNKGNFPGRFSGRQFSNSRSEMNVSTLELGDSALYLCASRGGQGSYEQYFGPGTRLTVT.

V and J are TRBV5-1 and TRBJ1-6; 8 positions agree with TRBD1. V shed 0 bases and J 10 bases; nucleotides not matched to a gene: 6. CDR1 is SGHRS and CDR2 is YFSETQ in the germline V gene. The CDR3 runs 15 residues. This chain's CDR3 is CASSLGQGAVSPLHF. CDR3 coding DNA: TGCGCCAGCAGCTTGGGTCAGGGGGCAGTGTCACCCCTCCACTTT.

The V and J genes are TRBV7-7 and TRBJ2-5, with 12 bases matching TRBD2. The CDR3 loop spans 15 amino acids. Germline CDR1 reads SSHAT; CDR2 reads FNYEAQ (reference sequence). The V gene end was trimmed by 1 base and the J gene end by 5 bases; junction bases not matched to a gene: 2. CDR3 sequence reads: CASSLVGTSGETQYF. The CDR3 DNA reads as TGTGCCAGCAGCTTAGTCGGGACTAGCGGGGAGACCCAGTACTTC.

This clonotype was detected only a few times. The CDR3 DNA reads as TGTGCCAGCAGCTCGATGGAAGGGTCGAAAGGCATTCAGTACTTC. This encodes CASSSMEGSKGIQYF. The rearrangement joins TRBV11-2 to TRBJ2-4; D gene ambiguous. Germline CDR1 and CDR2: SGHAT and FQNNGV. V was cut by 4 bases and J by 9 bases, with 19 bases left in between. The CDR3 spans 15 residues.

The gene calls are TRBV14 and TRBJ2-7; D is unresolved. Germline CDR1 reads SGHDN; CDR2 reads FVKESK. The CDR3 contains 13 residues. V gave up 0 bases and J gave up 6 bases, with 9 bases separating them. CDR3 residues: CASSQDIIGEQYF. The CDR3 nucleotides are TGTGCCAGCAGCCAAGATATTATTGGCGAGCAGTACTTC. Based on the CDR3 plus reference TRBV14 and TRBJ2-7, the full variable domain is EAGVTQFPSHSVIEKGQTVTLRCDPISGHDNLYWYRRVMGKEIKFLLHFVKESKQDESGMPNNRFLAERTGGTYSTLKVQPAELEDSGVYFCASSQDIIGEQYFGPGTRLTVT.

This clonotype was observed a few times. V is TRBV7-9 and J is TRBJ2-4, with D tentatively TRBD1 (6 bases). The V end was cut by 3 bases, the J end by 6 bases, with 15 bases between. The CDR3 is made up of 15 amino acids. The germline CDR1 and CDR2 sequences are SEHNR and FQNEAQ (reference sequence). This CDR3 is CASSFSQGSTNIQYF. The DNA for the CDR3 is TGTGCCAGCAGCTTCTCGCAGGGGTCAACAAACATTCAGTACTTC.

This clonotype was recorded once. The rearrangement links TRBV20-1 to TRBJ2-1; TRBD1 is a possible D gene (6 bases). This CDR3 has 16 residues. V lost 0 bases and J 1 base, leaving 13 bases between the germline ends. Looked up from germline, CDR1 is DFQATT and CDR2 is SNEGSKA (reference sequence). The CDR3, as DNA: TGCAGTGCTAGAGAGACAGGTGACTTTTCCTACAATGAGCAGTTCTTC. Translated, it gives CSARETGDFSYNEQFF.

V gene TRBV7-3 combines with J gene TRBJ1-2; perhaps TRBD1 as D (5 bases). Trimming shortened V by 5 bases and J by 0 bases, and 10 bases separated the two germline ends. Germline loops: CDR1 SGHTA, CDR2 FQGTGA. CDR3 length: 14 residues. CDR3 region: CASSPGPSNYGYTF. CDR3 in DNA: TGTGCCAGCAGCCCAGGGCCCTCTAACTATGGCTACACCTTC.

CDR3: CASSYSSGTGNQPQHF. The CDR3 DNA reads TGTGCCAGCAGTTACTCTAGCGGGACAGGGAATCAGCCCCAGCATTTT. The genes are TRBV6-5 and TRBJ1-5; 9 bases line up with TRBD1. CDR3 length: 16 amino acids. Germline V gives CDR1 MNHEY, CDR2 SVGAGI. V lost 0 bases and J lost 4; bases outside the gene matches: 4.

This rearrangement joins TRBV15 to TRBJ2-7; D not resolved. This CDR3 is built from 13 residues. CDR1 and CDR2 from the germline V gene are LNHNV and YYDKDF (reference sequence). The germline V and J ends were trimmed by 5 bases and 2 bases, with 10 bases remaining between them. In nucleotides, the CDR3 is TGTGCCACCAGCCCTCGCAGGACCTACGAGCAGTACTTC. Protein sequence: CATSPRRTYEQYF.

CDR3: CASSVRGGAADNEQFF. CDR3 in DNA: TGTGCCAGCAGTGTCCGAGGGGGCGCGGCCGATAATGAGCAGTTCTTC. The chain couples TRBV2 to TRBJ2-1, with TRBD1 identical over 7 bases. CDR3 length equals 16 residues. CDR1 and CDR2 from the germline V gene are SNHLY and FYNNEI. V dropped 4 bases and J dropped 7; count of bases not matched to a gene: 13.

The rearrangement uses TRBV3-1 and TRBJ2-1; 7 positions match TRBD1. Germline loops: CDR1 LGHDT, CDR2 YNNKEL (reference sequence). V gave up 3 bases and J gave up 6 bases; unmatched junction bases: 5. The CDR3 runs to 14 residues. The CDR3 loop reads CASSHGAGGNEQFF. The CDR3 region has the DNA TGTGCCAGCAGCCATGGAGCAGGGGGCAATGAGCAGTTCTTC.

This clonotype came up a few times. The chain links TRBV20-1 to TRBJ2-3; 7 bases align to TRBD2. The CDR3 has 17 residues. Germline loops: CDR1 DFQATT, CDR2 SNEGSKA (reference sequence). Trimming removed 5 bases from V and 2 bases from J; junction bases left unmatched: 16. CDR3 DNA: TGCAGTGCTTCCTCCAGCAGACTAGCCCGAAACACAGATACGCAGTATTTT. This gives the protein CSASSSRLARNTDTQYF.

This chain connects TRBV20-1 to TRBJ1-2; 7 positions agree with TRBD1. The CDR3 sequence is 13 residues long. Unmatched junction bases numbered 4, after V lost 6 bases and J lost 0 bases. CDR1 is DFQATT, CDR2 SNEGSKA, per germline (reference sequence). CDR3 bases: TGCAGTGCAGGGGGCGCGTCTAACTATGGCTACACCTTC. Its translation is CSAGGASNYGYTF.

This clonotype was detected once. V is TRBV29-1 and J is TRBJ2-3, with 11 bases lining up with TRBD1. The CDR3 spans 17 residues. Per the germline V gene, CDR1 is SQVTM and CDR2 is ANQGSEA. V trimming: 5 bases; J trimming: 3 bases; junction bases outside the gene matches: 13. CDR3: CSVQVPPGQGVTDTQYF. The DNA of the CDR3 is TGCAGCGTTCAAGTCCCACCGGGACAGGGGGTTACAGATACGCAGTATTTT.